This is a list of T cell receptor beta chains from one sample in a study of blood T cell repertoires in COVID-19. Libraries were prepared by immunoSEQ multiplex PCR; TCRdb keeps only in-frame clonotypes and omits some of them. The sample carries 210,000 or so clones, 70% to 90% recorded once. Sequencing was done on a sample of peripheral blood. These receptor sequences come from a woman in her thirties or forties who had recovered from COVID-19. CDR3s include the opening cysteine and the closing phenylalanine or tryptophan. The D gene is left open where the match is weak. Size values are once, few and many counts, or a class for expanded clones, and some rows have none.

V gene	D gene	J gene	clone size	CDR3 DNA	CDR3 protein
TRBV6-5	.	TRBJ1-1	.	TGTGCCAGCAGTACGACAGGAAAAATGAACACTGAAGCTTTCTTT	CASSTTGKMNTEAFF
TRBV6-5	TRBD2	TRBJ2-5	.	TGTGCCAGCATCGAAGGACTAGAAGAGACCCAGTACTTC	CASIEGLEETQYF
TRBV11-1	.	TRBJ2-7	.	TGTGCCAGCAGCTTCGGTCGGGCAGGGTCCTACGAGCAGTACTTC	CASSFGRAGSYEQYF
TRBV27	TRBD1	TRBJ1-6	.	TGTGCCAGCAGTTTCAGGGGGTCCGGGGCCCAACCCCTCCACTTT	CASSFRGSGAQPLHF
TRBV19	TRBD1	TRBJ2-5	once	TGTGCCAGTAGTAGGACAGGGACGGGGGAGACCCAGTACTTC	CASSRTGTGETQYF
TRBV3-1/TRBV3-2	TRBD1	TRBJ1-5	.	TGTGCCAGCAGCCCGACAGGGGGTAATCAGCCCCAGCATTTT	CASSPTGGNQPQHF
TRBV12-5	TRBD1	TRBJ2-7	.	TGTGCTAGTGCCGCCGGGACAGACTACGAGCAGTACTTC	CASAAGTDYEQYF
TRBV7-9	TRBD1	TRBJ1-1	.	TGTGCCAGCAGCCCAGGACAGGGGGCGGGTGAAGCTTTCTTT	CASSPGQGAGEAFF
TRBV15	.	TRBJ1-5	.	TGTGCCACCAGCAGAGATAGGAGGGAAGGGAATAATCAGCCCCAGCATTTT	CATSRDRREGNNQPQHF
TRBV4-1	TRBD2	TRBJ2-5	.	TGCGCCAGCAGCCAAGCCACTAGCGCACGCCAAGAGACCCAGTACTTC	CASSQATSARQETQYF
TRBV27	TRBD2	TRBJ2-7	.	TGTGCCAGCAGTCGAAATGGGGCTAGCGGTGACTACGAGCAGTACTTC	CASSRNGASGDYEQYF
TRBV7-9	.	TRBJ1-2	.	TGTGCCAGCAGAGAATCAGGGGACGGCTATGGCTACACCTTC	CASRESGDGYGYTF
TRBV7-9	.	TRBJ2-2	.	TGTGCCAGCAGCTTAGGCGGGACTAACACCGGGGAGCTGTTTTTT	CASSLGGTNTGELFF
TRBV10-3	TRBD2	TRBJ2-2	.	TGTGCCATCAGAGGACTAGCAGTTAACACCGGGGAGCTGTTTTTT	CAIRGLAVNTGELFF
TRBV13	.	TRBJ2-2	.	TGTGCCAGCAGCTCCGCGCCGAACACCGGGGAGCTGTTTTTT	CASSSAPNTGELFF
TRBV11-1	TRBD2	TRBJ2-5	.	TGTGCCAGCAGCTTAGGTGTTGCGGGAGGACCCGAGGCCCAGTACTTC	CASSLGVAGGPEAQYF
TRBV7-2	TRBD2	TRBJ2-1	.	TGTGCCAGCAGCCGTGAGACGAGCGGGGCCCTCTACAATGAGCAGTTCTTC	CASSRETSGALYNEQFF
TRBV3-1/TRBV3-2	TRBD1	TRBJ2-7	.	TGTGCCAGCAGCCAATGGCGACAGGGCCACGAGCAGTACTTC	CASSQWRQGHEQYF
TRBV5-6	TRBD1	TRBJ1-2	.	TGTGCCAGCAACCACGCTAGACACCGGGACAGGCGAGATGGCTACACCTTC	CASNHARHRDRRDGYTF
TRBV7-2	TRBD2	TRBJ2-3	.	TGTGCCAGCAGCTTAGAACTAGCGGGAGGAGCGGATACGCAGTATTTT	CASSLELAGGADTQYF
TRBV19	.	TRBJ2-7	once	TGTGCCAGTAGTATGGGGCGCTTCTACGAGCAGTACTTC	CASSMGRFYEQYF
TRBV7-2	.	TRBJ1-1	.	TGTGCCAGCAGCTTACTCGACAGGCGGTTGGCTGAAGCTTTCTTT	CASSLLDRRLAEAFF
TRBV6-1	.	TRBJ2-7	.	TGTGCCAGCAGTGAGCCGGGGCAGTACTTC	CASSEPGQYF
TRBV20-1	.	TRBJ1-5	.	TGCAGTGCTAGTGGCCAGGGTAATCAGCCCCAGCATTTT	CSASGQGNQPQHF
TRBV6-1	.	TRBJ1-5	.	TGTGCCAGCAGTGATACCGGGATACAAGTTAGCAATCAGCCCCAGCATTTT	CASSDTGIQVSNQPQHF
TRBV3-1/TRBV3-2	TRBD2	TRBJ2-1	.	TGTGCCAGCAGCCAAGAGCTAGCGGCCTCCTACAATGAGCAGTTCTTC	CASSQELAASYNEQFF
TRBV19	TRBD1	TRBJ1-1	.	TGTGCCAGTAGTATAACTTACCAGGGGGGTTCTGAAGCTTTCTTT	CASSITYQGGSEAFF
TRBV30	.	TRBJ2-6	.	TGTGCCTGGGAGCACAGCTCTGGGGCCAACGTCCTGACTTTC	CAWEHSSGANVLTF
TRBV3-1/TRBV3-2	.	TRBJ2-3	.	TGTGCCAGCAGCCAAGGGACTTACAGCACAGATACGCAGTATTTT	CASSQGTYSTDTQYF
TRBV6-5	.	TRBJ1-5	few	TGTGCCAGCAGCCCCTCTGAGGGCCGGGATCAGCCCCAGCATTTT	CASSPSEGRDQPQHF
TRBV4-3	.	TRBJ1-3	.	TGCGCCAGCAGCCAAGACAGGGGATCTGGAAACACCATATATTTT	CASSQDRGSGNTIYF
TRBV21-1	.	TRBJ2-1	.	TGTGCCAGCAGCAGCAGGGCCCCCCTGACAAGCTCCTACAATGAGCAGTTCTTC	CASSSRAPLTSSYNEQFF
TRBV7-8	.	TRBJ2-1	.	TGTGCCAGCAGCTTAGGTGAGCCCTACAATGAGCAGTTCTTC	CASSLGEPYNEQFF
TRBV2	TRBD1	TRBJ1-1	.	TGTGCCAGCAAGGAAACGAGGGGGCTCGGCACTGAAGCTTTCTTT	CASKETRGLGTEAFF
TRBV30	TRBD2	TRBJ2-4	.	TGTGCCTGGGGTAGCGGGAACATTCAGTACTTC	CAWGSGNIQYF
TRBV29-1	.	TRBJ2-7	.	TGCAGCGTTACCAGTGACAGATACCCCTACGAGCAGTACTTC	CSVTSDRYPYEQYF
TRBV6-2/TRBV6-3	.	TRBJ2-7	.	TGTGCCAGCAGTAGGGGAGGCGGCAGGTCCTACGAGCAGTACTTC	CASSRGGGRSYEQYF
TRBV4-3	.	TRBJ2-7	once	TGCGCCAGCAGCCTAGACAGGTCCAACTCCTACGAGCAGTACTTC	CASSLDRSNSYEQYF
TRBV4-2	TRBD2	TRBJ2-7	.	TGTGCCAGCAGCCGAGGGACTAGCGCTACCTACGAGCAGTACTTC	CASSRGTSATYEQYF
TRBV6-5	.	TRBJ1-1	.	TGTGCCAGCAGTCCAATACAGGGCGCTGAAGCTTTCTTT	CASSPIQGAEAFF
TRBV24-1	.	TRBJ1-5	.	TGTGCCACCAGTGATTTGGCCAGGCTAAATCAGCCCCAGCATTTT	CATSDLARLNQPQHF
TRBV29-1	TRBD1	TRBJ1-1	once	TGCAGCGTTGAACCATCAAGGAACAGGGGAACTGAAGCTTTCTTT	CSVEPSRNRGTEAFF
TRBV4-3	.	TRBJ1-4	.	TGCGCCAGCAGCCAAGAATGGCAGGGGAATGAAAAACTGTTTTTT	CASSQEWQGNEKLFF
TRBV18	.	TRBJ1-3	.	TGTGCCAGCTCACCAGGGCAGGTCGTCAGCTCTGGAAACACCATATATTTT	CASSPGQVVSSGNTIYF
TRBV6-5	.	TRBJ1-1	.	TGTGCCAGCAGTTCACCAACCGTTCGAGTCACTGAAGCTTTCTTT	CASSSPTVRVTEAFF
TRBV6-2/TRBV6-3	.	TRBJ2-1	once	TGTGCCAGCAGTTGGCAGGCGAGTGAGCAGTTCTTC	CASSWQASEQFF
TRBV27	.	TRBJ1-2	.	TGTGCCAGCAGTTTTAAAGGGGGCTATGGCTACACCTTC	CASSFKGGYGYTF
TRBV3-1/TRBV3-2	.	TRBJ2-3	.	TGTGCCAGCAGCCAAGAGACCGCGAGGAATACGCAGTATTTT	CASSQETARNTQYF
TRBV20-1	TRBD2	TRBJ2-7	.	TGCAGTGCTAGTAAGGCTAGCGGTAACTACGAGCAGTACTTC	CSASKASGNYEQYF
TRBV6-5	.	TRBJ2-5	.	TGTGCCAGCGGAAATCTAGGTTTGGAGACCCAGTACTTC	CASGNLGLETQYF
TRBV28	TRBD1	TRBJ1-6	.	TGTGCCAGCGGGACAGGGAATAGTCGCGACTTT	CASGTGNSRDF
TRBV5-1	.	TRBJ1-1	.	TGCGCCAGCAGCTTGGTCCAAGGGGCGCCTGAAGCTTTCTTT	CASSLVQGAPEAFF
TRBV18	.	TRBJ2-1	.	TGTGCCAGCTCACGCGAGAACAATGAGCAGTTCTTC	CASSRENNEQFF
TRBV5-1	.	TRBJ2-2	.	TGCGCCAGCAGCTTAAGACAGTCGAACACCGGGGAGCTGTTTTTT	CASSLRQSNTGELFF
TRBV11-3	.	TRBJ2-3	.	TGTGCCAGCAGCTACCGACTTACAGATACGCAGTATTTT	CASSYRLTDTQYF